This TCR beta chain was sequenced in a study of T cell responses to AZD1222 COVID-19 vaccine. Study-wide points: The reported proportion of spike-specific TCRs targeting unmutated variant regions was nearly half.

Note on this clone: Antigen: not known.

This table comes from immunoSEQ multiplex PCR, and its TCRdb copy is limited to in-frame clones, with some not included. The repertoire has about 110,000 clones, nearly 90% of them found once; the top ten carry about 2.5%. This CDR3 is 14 amino acids long. Per germline, CDR1 MNHEY and CDR2 SMNVEV (reference sequence). Unmatched junction bases numbered 5, after V lost 1 base and J lost 5 bases. The input for sequencing was peripheral blood, taken 28 days after the second AZD1222 dose. V usage is TRBV27 and J usage is TRBJ2-7; 7 positions agree with TRBD2. This sequence originates from an adult who received the AZD1222 COVID-19 vaccine. The CDR3 nucleotides read TGTGCCAGCAGTTTATATCGGGGGGTCCACGAGCAGTACTTC. Translated: CASSLYRGVHEQYF.